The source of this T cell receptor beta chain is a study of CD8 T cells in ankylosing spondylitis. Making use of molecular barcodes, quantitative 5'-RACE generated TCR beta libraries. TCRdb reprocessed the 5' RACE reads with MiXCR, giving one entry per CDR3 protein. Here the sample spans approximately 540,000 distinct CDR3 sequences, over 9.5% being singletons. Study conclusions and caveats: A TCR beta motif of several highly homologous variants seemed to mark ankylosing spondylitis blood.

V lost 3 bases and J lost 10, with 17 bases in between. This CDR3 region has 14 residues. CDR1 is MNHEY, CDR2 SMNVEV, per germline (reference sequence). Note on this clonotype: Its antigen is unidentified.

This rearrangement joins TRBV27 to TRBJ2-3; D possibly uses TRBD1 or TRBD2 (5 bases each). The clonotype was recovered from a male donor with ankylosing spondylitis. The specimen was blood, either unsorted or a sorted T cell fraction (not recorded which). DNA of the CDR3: TGTGCCAGCAGTTTTGGGGGACCCAGTCATGCGCAGTATTTT. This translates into CASSFGGPSHAQYF.